A single sample is the source of the 5 T cell receptor beta chains below, sequenced in a study of T cells in Graves' hyperthyroidism and ophthalmopathy. The investigators amplified TCR beta CDR3 regions from RNA transcripts. In the first-round RT-PCR of the TCR CDR3, the HTBI primer set was used. From the multiplex PCR reads, TCRdb called clonotypes with MiXCR, one entry per CDR3 protein. The data show roughly 740,000 distinct CDR3 sequences, 16% seen once. Material for sequencing was blood. These receptors originate from a man aged 18 to 30 with Graves' hyperthyroidism.

In this sample, this clonotype turned up a few times. CDR3 in DNA: TGCGCCAGCAGCTCATCAACAGGGGGCACCCCCTACGAGCAGTACTTC. Protein product: CASSSSTGGTPYEQYF. The V call is TRBV5-1, the J call TRBJ2-7; 9 bases are shared with TRBD1. This CDR3 contains 16 residues. V dropped 3 bases and J dropped 2; count of bases not matched to a gene: 9. CDR1 SGHRS and CDR2 YFSETQ come from the germline V gene.

This clonotype was counted at least ten times. The J gene is TRBJ2-3, the V gene TRBV10-3; 7 nucleotides match TRBD2. Unmatched junction bases numbered 4, after V lost 4 bases and J lost 3 bases. Per germline, CDR1 ENHRY and CDR2 SYGVKD. The CDR3 totals 14 residues. CDR3 nucleotide sequence: TGTGCCATCAGTGGAGCGGGAACAACAGATACGCAGTATTTT. It translates to CAISGAGTTDTQYF.

The chain couples TRBV29-1 to TRBJ2-3; D is uncertain. Germline V gene sequence: CDR1 SQVTM, CDR2 ANQGSEA. There are 14 residues in the CDR3. V lost 4 bases, J lost 0 bases, and 11 bases lay in between. For the CDR3, the DNA is TGCAGCGTTGCAAAGGCGTCTAGCACAGATACGCAGTATTTT. The encoded protein is CSVAKASSTDTQYF.

V and J are TRBV20-1 and TRBJ2-1, with TRBD1 matching over 9 bases. CDR1 is DFQATT and CDR2 is SNEGSKA in the germline V gene (reference sequence). This CDR3 region has 15 residues. V lost 6 bases, J lost 4 bases, and 10 bases stayed unmatched. The CDR3 here is CSAGTGRPYYNEQFF. DNA for the CDR3: TGCAGTGCCGGGACAGGGAGGCCCTATTACAATGAGCAGTTCTTC.

A note on this clonotype: This sequence may be a read error, since a much larger clone differs from it by one base. The rearrangement joins TRBV28 to TRBJ2-1, with TRBD2 matching over 10 bases. CDR1 is MDHEN, CDR2 SYDVKM, per germline. CDR3 size: 14 residues. CDR3 region: CASSFLAGDNERFF. DNA for the CDR3: TGTGCCAGCAGTTTCCTAGCGGGAGATAATGAGCGGTTCTTC. Drawing the rest from reference TRBV28 and TRBJ2-1, the complete variable domain is DVKVTQSSRYLVKRTGEKVFLECVQDMDHENMFWYRQDPGLGLRLIYFSYDVKMKEKGDIPEGYSVSREKKERFSLILESASTNQTSMYLCASSFLAGDNERFFGPGTRLTVL.